The 25 T cell receptor beta chains below come from one sample, sequenced in a study of blood T cell repertoires in COVID-19. The method was immunoSEQ multiplex PCR; TCRdb's version includes in-frame clones alone and lacks a portion of them. The sample consists of some 52,000 clones, approximately 84% of them appearing once. The source material was peripheral blood. These receptors all stem from a man aged 65 to 79 with acute or convalescent COVID-19.

This chain uses TRBV6-5 with TRBJ1-1; D call uncertain. The CDR3 length is 11 residues. Trimming shortened V by 6 bases and J by 4 bases, and 6 bases separated the two germline ends. Germline lookup yields CDR1 MNHEY and CDR2 SVGAGI. The CDR3 is CASSEGTEAFF. The CDR3 DNA reads as TGTGCCAGCAGCGAGGGCACTGAAGCTTTCTTT.

V gene TRBV9 combines with J gene TRBJ1-2, with D tentatively TRBD1 (6 bases). V lost 0 bases, J lost 8 bases, and 11 bases lay in between. The CDR3 contains 13 residues. CDR1 is SGDLS and CDR2 is YYNGEE in the germline V gene. CDR3 nucleotide sequence: TGTGCCAGCAGCGTAGTCCCCAGGGGAGGCTACACCTTC. Its protein is CASSVVPRGGYTF. The whole variable domain, remainder taken from reference TRBV9 and TRBJ1-2, is DSGVTQTPKHLITATGQRVTLRCSPRSGDLSVYWYQQSLDQGLQFLIQYYNGEERAKGNILERFSAQQFPDLHSELNLSSLELGDSALYFCASSVVPRGGYTFGSGTRLTVV.

This clone was seen a single time. The chain carries TRBV6-5 and TRBJ2-3, with D maybe TRBD1 (8 bases). V was clipped by 8 bases and J by 2 bases, with 17 bases between them. CDR3 length: 15 residues. CDR1 and CDR2 from the germline V gene are MNHEY and SVGAGI. The CDR3 loop reads CASRVQGGPTDTQYF. CDR3 nucleotide sequence: TGTGCCAGCCGGGTACAGGGGGGGCCCACAGATACGCAGTATTTT.

The chain has TRBV18 and TRBJ1-2; 7 bases map to TRBD1. The V and J ends lost 3 bases and 5 bases, in that order; junction bases with no gene match: 18. Germline assignment: CDR1 KGHSH and CDR2 LQKENI. CDR3 length: 18 residues. CDR3 bases: TGTGCCAGCTCACCCGGAAATTTACGAATGACAGGGTGGTATGGCTACACCTTC. Its translation is CASSPGNLRMTGWYGYTF.

The chain has TRBV10-3 and TRBJ1-5, with 7 bases identical to TRBD1. CDR1 is ENHRY and CDR2 is SYGVKD in the germline V gene. J lost 3 bases, V lost 10 bases, and 9 bases had no gene match. The CDR3 runs to 14 residues. CDR3 region: CATLDRVDNQPQHF. The CDR3 region has the DNA TGTGCCACCCTCGACAGGGTAGACAATCAGCCCCAGCATTTT.

DNA for the CDR3: TGTGCCAGTTTACCCGGGACAGGGTCGGGTCAGCCCCAGCATTTT. Amino acid sequence: CASLPGTGSGQPQHF. The chain couples TRBV2 to TRBJ1-5; TRBD1 agrees at 9 bases. V lost 9 bases to trimming and J lost 6 bases; unmatched junction nucleotides: 12. The germline CDR1 and CDR2 sequences are SNHLY and FYNNEI. This CDR3 region has 15 residues. Based on the CDR3 plus reference TRBV2 and TRBJ1-5, the full variable domain is EPEVTQTPSHQVTQMGQEVILRCVPISNHLYFYWYRQILGQKVEFLVSFYNNEISEKSEIFDDQFSVERPDGSNFTLKIRSTKLEDSAMYFCASLPGTGSGQPQHFGDGTRLSIL.

The chain recombines TRBV6-1 with TRBJ1-1; 9 nucleotides line up with TRBD1. The CDR3 sequence is 14 residues long. Germline assignment: CDR1 MNHNS and CDR2 SASEGT. The V gene end was trimmed by 3 bases and the J gene end by 3 bases; junction bases not matched to a gene: 2. CDR3 amino acids: CASSERQGDTEAFF. CDR3 bases: TGTGCCAGCAGTGAGCGACAGGGGGACACTGAAGCTTTCTTT.

Only a few counts were recorded for this clone. The V and J genes are TRBV25-1 and TRBJ2-2; tentative D call: TRBD2 (6 bases). V was pared by 6 bases and J by 3 bases, with 14 bases between. Germline lookup yields CDR1 MGHDK and CDR2 SYGVNS. The CDR3 loop spans 15 amino acids. The CDR3 nucleotides read TGTGCCAGCAGCCCCAGGTGGGGGGACACCGGGGAGCTGTTTTTT. This sequence encodes CASSPRWGDTGELFF.

This rearrangement joins TRBV19 to TRBJ1-5, with D tentatively TRBD1 (6 bases). The CDR3 is 13 amino acids. The germline V and J ends were trimmed by 7 bases and 7 bases, with 14 bases remaining between them. The germline gives CDR1 LNHDA, CDR2 SQIVND (reference sequence). CDR3 region: CASTKQGNQPQHF. The CDR3 DNA is TGTGCCAGTACGAAACAGGGAAACCAGCCCCAGCATTTT.

In nucleotides, the CDR3 is TGTGCCAGCTCACCATCCGACAGTAGACCGCAGTTCTTC. Translated: CASSPSDSRPQFF. The J gene is TRBJ2-1, the V gene TRBV18, with a tentative D call TRBD1 (5 bases). The CDR3 totals 13 residues. Per germline, CDR1 KGHSH and CDR2 LQKENI. Trimming shortened V by 2 bases and J by 12 bases, and 14 bases separated the two germline ends. Combining the CDR3 with reference TRBV18 and TRBJ2-1 gives the whole variable domain NAGVMQNPRHLVRRRGQEARLRCSPMKGHSHVYWYRQLPEEGLKFMVYLQKENIIDESGMPKERFSAEFPKEGPSILRIQQVVRGDSAAYFCASSPSDSRPQFFGPGTRLTVL.

This chain joins TRBV9 and TRBJ1-5; D gene unclear. CDR1 is SGDLS, CDR2 YYNGEE, per germline. CDR3 size: 15 residues. V lost 0 bases to trimming and J lost 5 bases, with 12 bases between them. CDR3 coding DNA: TGTGCCAGCAGCGTAGGCGGCAGTTGGGATCAGCCCCAGCATTTT. Amino acid sequence: CASSVGGSWDQPQHF.

This clone was seen once. The chain combines TRBV3-1 (or the pseudogene TRBV3-2) with TRBJ2-1, with TRBD2 matching 10 bases. Germline V gives CDR1 LGHDT, CDR2 YNNKEL (reference sequence). J lost 5 bases, V lost 5 bases, and 6 bases had no gene match. The CDR3 sequence is 15 residues long. The CDR3 region is CASSEWTSGHNEQFF. The CDR3 DNA reads as TGTGCCAGCAGCGAATGGACTAGCGGACACAATGAGCAGTTCTTC.

The gene calls are TRBV30 and TRBJ1-1; D is uncertain. Trimming took off 3 bases at V and 1 base at J, with 6 bases between the two ends. From germline, CDR1 is GTSNPN and CDR2 SVGIG (reference sequence). The CDR3 sequence is 12 residues long. The CDR3 loop is CAWRRQNTEAFF. The CDR3 DNA follows: TGTGCCTGGAGGAGGCAGAACACTGAAGCTTTCTTT.

The chain employs TRBV9 and TRBJ1-5, with D unresolved. V shed 4 bases and J shed 3 bases, with 8 bases lying between them. The germline V gene has CDR1 SGDLS and CDR2 YYNGEE. The CDR3 spans 13 residues. In DNA, the CDR3 is TGTGCCAGCAGCCCAAATCCCAATCAGCCCCAGCATTTT. Translating it yields CASSPNPNQPQHF.

The chain uses TRBV28 and TRBJ1-3, with TRBD1 identical over 7 bases. Germline trimming cut 5 bases from V and 3 bases from J; bases unmatched to any gene: 4. The germline V gene has CDR1 MDHEN and CDR2 SYDVKM. This CDR3 spans 14 amino acids. This CDR3 is CASSLDRVGNTIYF. The CDR3 DNA reads TGTGCCAGCAGTCTCGACAGGGTTGGAAACACCATATATTTT.

The chain combines TRBV18 with TRBJ2-7; 12 bases agree with TRBD2. The J segment lost 2 bases and the V segment lost 3 bases, leaving 2 bases of the junction unmatched. Germline CDR1 reads KGHSH; CDR2 reads LQKENI. This CDR3 has 15 residues. The CDR3 here is CASSPGLAGTYEQYV. The CDR3 DNA reads TGTGCCAGCTCACCCGGACTAGCGGGGACCTACGAGCAGTACGTC.

The chain employs TRBV18 and TRBJ1-1; TRBD1 aligns across 7 bases. Germline CDR1 reads KGHSH; CDR2 reads LQKENI. Germline trimming cut 2 bases from V and 3 bases from J; bases unmatched to any gene: 0. The CDR3 is made up of 13 amino acids. For the CDR3, the DNA is TGTGCCAGCTCACCAACAGGGGACACTGAAGCTTTCTTT. This sequence encodes CASSPTGDTEAFF.

The J gene is TRBJ1-1, the V gene TRBV7-9; 7 bases match TRBD1. Germline lookup yields CDR1 SEHNR and CDR2 FQNEAQ (reference sequence). Unmatched junction bases numbered 7, after V lost 8 bases and J lost 7 bases. CDR3 length: 12 residues. CDR3 DNA: TGTGCCAGCCGTCCTCGGGACAGTGAAGCTTTCTTT. Its translation: CASRPRDSEAFF. Full variable domain (missing parts from reference TRBV7-9 and TRBJ1-1): DTGVSQNPRHKITKRGQNVTFRCDPISEHNRLYWYRQTLGQGPEFLTYFQNEAQLEKSRLLSDRFSAERPKGSFSTLEIQRTEQGDSAMYLCASRPRDSEAFFGQGTRLTVV.

The chain combines TRBV7-9 with TRBJ2-2, with a possible D match to TRBD2 (6 bases). Trimming pared 7 bases from V and 2 bases from J, leaving 14 bases between. CDR3 size: 15 residues. Germline CDR1 reads SEHNR; CDR2 reads FQNEAQ (reference sequence). CDR3 in DNA: TGTGCCAGCACTCGGGAGCTTTCCAACACCGGGGAGCTGTTTTTT. Its translation is CASTRELSNTGELFF.

The genes are TRBV7-2 and TRBJ2-7; 14 nucleotides agree with TRBD2. V lost 4 bases, J lost 7 bases, and 9 bases stayed unmatched. The length of the CDR3 is 16 residues. CDR1 and CDR2 from the germline V gene are SGHTA and FQGNSA. The chain's CDR3 is CASSSLGLAGGWEQYV. The CDR3 DNA is TGTGCCAGCAGCTCCCTCGGACTAGCGGGGGGCTGGGAGCAGTACGTC.

The V gene is TRBV6-5, the J gene TRBJ1-2; a weak D match, TRBD1 (6 bases). Germline CDR1 reads MNHEY; CDR2 reads SVGAGI. CDR3 size: 13 residues. The ends were cut back, 5 bases at V and 1 base at J, with 8 bases in the middle. As DNA, the CDR3 is TGTGCCAGCAGTCGGACAGTTAACTATGGCTACACCTTC. Its translation is CASSRTVNYGYTF.

The chain combines TRBV6-5 with TRBJ2-7, with 15 positions matching TRBD2. CDR1 MNHEY and CDR2 SVGAGI come from the germline V gene. CDR3 length: 15 amino acids. V gave up 5 bases and J gave up 2 bases; unmatched junction bases: 1. This CDR3 reads CASSRTSGGAYEQYV. CDR3 in DNA: TGTGCCAGCAGTAGGACTAGCGGGGGGGCCTACGAGCAGTACGTC.

This clone came up once. The chain uses TRBV28 and TRBJ1-2, with D tentatively TRBD1 (6 bases). Trimming removed 5 bases from V and 4 bases from J, with 20 bases in between. In germline, CDR1 is MDHEN, CDR2 SYDVKM. This CDR3 has 16 residues. CDR3 in DNA: TGTGCCAGCAGTCCCTCCCCGACGACAGGACGCTATGGCTACACCTTC. This encodes CASSPSPTTGRYGYTF.

The V gene is TRBV4-3, the J gene TRBJ2-7; 12 bases line up with TRBD2. The CDR3 contains 17 residues. CDR1 is LGHNA, CDR2 YSLEER, per germline. The V and J ends lost 3 bases and 3 bases, in that order; junction bases with no gene match: 9. CDR3 DNA sequence: TGCGCCAGCAGCCAGGACCGGACTAGCGGGAACTACTACGAGCAGTACTTC. It yields the protein CASSQDRTSGNYYEQYF.

The chain uses TRBV7-6 and TRBJ2-3, with D maybe TRBD1 (5 bases). Trimming stripped 1 base from V and 6 bases from J, with 14 bases between. CDR1 and CDR2 from the germline V gene are SGHVS and FNYEAQ. The CDR3 is made up of 15 amino acids. The CDR3 region has the DNA TGTGCCAGCAGCTTAGTTGGGGCCCGGCGGGATACGCAGTATTTT. As protein: CASSLVGARRDTQYF.